The 10 T cell receptor beta chains below were found in one sample sequenced in a study of OX40 agonist ivuxolimab in advanced cancers. TCRdb's table, derived via immunoSEQ multiplex PCR, lists solely in-frame clones and lacks some. The sample carries about 28,000 clones, around four fifths recorded once. The specimen comprised CD4+ or CD8+ T cells sorted from blood, sampled in a trial of the OX40 agonist ivuxolimab. The receptors shown here come from an adult with an advanced solid tumor such as melanoma, head and neck, liver or kidney cancer.

V gene TRBV6-5 combines with J gene TRBJ1-3, with TRBD1 as a possible D gene (5 bases). Trimming removed 6 bases at V and 4 bases at J, with 13 bases between. The CDR3 sequence is 14 residues long. CDR1 is MNHEY, CDR2 SVGAGI, per germline. CDR3 DNA sequence: TGTGCCAGCAGCCTTTTAGGGGACGGAAACACCATATATTTT. Protein product: CASSLLGDGNTIYF.

The chain links TRBV7-2 to TRBJ1-6; D possibly corresponds to TRBD1 (5 bases). Trimming cost V 4 bases and J 7 bases, with 26 bases left between them. Germline lookup yields CDR1 SGHTA and CDR2 FQGNSA. The CDR3 runs 19 residues. CDR3 sequence reads: CASSSPQGNRGALNSPLHF. The CDR3 DNA sequence: TGTGCCAGCAGCTCACCTCAGGGTAATAGAGGGGCCCTGAATTCACCCCTCCACTTT.

The genes are TRBV12-5 and TRBJ1-6; 8 bases fit TRBD1. This CDR3 contains 15 residues. After removal of 0 bases from V and 10 bases from J, the junction contained 5 bases not matched to a gene. Looked up from germline, CDR1 is LGHNT and CDR2 is FRNRAP. CDR3 DNA sequence: TGTGCTAGTGGTTTGGTCGACAGGGGAGGATCACCCCTCCACTTT. Its translation: CASGLVDRGGSPLHF.

This clone was counted once. The chain combines TRBV28 with TRBJ1-4; D not resolved. The CDR3 has 16 amino acids. Trimming took off 2 bases at V and 8 bases at J, with 18 bases between the two ends. In germline, CDR1 is MDHEN, CDR2 SYDVKM. The CDR3 loop reads CASSLSRGPDGEKLFF. The DNA of the CDR3 is TGTGCCAGCAGTTTAAGCCGGGGTCCAGATGGGGAAAAACTGTTTTTT.

V is TRBV19 and J is TRBJ2-7, with D tentatively TRBD2 (5 bases). Germline lookup yields CDR1 LNHDA and CDR2 SQIVND (reference sequence). The ends were cut back, 3 bases at V and 9 bases at J, with 15 bases in the middle. The CDR3 spans 13 residues. CDR3 protein: CASSIIPKSGQYF. In nucleotides, the CDR3 is TGTGCCAGTAGTATCATTCCGAAAAGCGGGCAGTACTTC.

V usage is TRBV11-2 and J usage is TRBJ2-5; 10 bases line up with TRBD2. The CDR3 consists of 19 residues. Germline trimming cut 1 base from V and 2 bases from J; bases unmatched to any gene: 13. Looked up from germline, CDR1 is SGHAT and CDR2 is FQNNGV. The CDR3 loop is CASSLAVASGGPPQETQYF. The CDR3 nucleotides read TGTGCCAGCAGCTTAGCTGTGGCTAGCGGGGGCCCTCCGCAAGAGACCCAGTACTTC.

The rearrangement uses TRBV6-6 and TRBJ1-3, with D maybe TRBD1 (5 bases). V was trimmed by 5 bases and J by 0 bases, leaving 11 bases between them. Germline CDR1 is MNHNY and CDR2 is SVGAGI (reference sequence). The CDR3 has 15 residues. This CDR3 is CASSGDGLSGNTIYF. The CDR3 bases are TGTGCCAGCAGTGGGGACGGCCTCTCTGGAAACACCATATATTTT.

This chain joins TRBV9 and TRBJ1-6, with D possibly matching TRBD1 (6 bases). The CDR3 length is 13 residues. Germline V gene data show CDR1 as SGDLS and CDR2 as YYNGEE. The ends were cut back, 5 bases at V and 7 bases at J, with 10 bases in the middle. The DNA for the CDR3 is TGTGCCAGCAGTGCAGGGGACAATTCACCCCTCCACTTT. Translated, it gives CASSAGDNSPLHF.

The chain is built from TRBV30 and TRBJ2-3; no firm D call. Per the germline V gene, CDR1 is GTSNPN and CDR2 is SVGIG (reference sequence). This CDR3 comprises 16 residues. V was cut by 2 bases and J by 0 bases, with 15 bases left in between. The CDR3 coding sequence is TGTGCCTGGAGTCTCCCCAGTACAGCGAGCACAGATACGCAGTATTTT. Translated: CAWSLPSTASTDTQYF.

The chain carries TRBV21-1 and TRBJ2-7; the table assigns TRBD2, which was not confirmed against the DNA. TRBV21-1 is a known pseudogene. The CDR3 is made up of 15 amino acids. In DNA form, the CDR3 reads TGTGCCAGCAGCACATGGCGGGTAGGCCTTGGCGAGCAGTACTTC. Encoded protein: CASSTWRVGLGEQYF.